This T cell receptor beta chain emerged from a study of human T cells and chemical hapten exposure. Study-level findings and limits: Expanded TCRs formed significantly more large CDR3 similarity clusters than controls. TCRs above 1 in 1000 frequency stayed constant with DPC sensitization.

This clonotype was observed many times. The antigen remains undetermined. V was clipped by 1 base and J by 0 bases; unmatched bases: 6. CDR1 DFQATT and CDR2 SNEGSKA come from the germline V gene (reference sequence). CDR3 length: 16 residues. Time point given: patch test 2, 6 weeks after DPC sensitization. As to treatment: therapeutic diphenylcyclopropenone sensitization with weekly scalp DPC. The starting material, unfractionated whole blood, was used for total RNA extraction. TCRdb fed the RACE reads into MiXCR, producing one record per CDR3 protein. The sample has 65,000 to 95,000 distinct CDR3 sequences, 6.5% to 8% seen once.

The chain has TRBV20-1 and TRBJ2-1; 7 bases match TRBD2. This receptor was taken from a woman in her twenties or thirties with alopecia areata. Some clones in this sample may be carry-over from other donors' samples. Source: whole blood, taken in connection with sensitization to the hapten diphenylcyclopropenone (DPC). The CDR3 region is CSARVGGGYSYNEQFF. The CDR3 DNA sequence: TGCAGTGCTAGAGTGGGGGGGGGTTACTCCTACAATGAGCAGTTCTTC.